These 2 T cell receptor beta chains share one sample of origin, sequenced in a study of cytomegalovirus exposure and HLA in healthy donors. The PCR had 60 Vbeta and 13 Jbeta primers. This table comes from immunoSEQ multiplex PCR, and its TCRdb copy is limited to in-frame clones, with some not included. In the table there are 200,000 to 250,000 clones, about 80% of which are singletons. Sample: PBMCs. The receptors were sampled from a woman aged 60-75 years in good health and CMV-seropositive.

This chain links TRBV28 with TRBJ1-1; 8 nucleotides match TRBD1. V was clipped by 5 bases and J by 12 bases; unmatched bases: 8. Germline CDR1 MDHEN, CDR2 SYDVKM. The CDR3 has 12 residues. CDR3 sequence (DNA): TGTGCCAGCAGTGACCGGGACAGGAGGACTTTCTTT. Translating it yields CASSDRDRRTFF.

The chain links TRBV6-6 to TRBJ2-2, with no clear D. Germline V gene lookup returns CDR1 MNHNY and CDR2 SVGAGI (reference sequence). V was clipped by 8 bases and J by 3 bases, with 4 bases between them. This CDR3 is built from 11 residues. The CDR3 DNA sequence: TGTGCCAGCCTTCACACCGGGGAGCTGTTTTTT. Translation gives CASLHTGELFF.